These T cell receptor beta chains were read from a single sample in a study of Tregs in tolerant kidney transplant recipients. Sequencing was performed with immunoSEQ multiplex PCR; in TCRdb, only in-frame clones are kept and a portion is missing. Here the sample spans about 110,000 clones, 85% to 90% being singletons. Material: CD4+ T cells from blood, obtained before the transplant. The receptors shown here come from a human donor who received a combined kidney and bone marrow transplant. The CDR3 runs from the conserved cysteine through the conserved F or W. The D gene is left open where the match is weak. Rows give clone size only sometimes, using once, few, many, or a class for an expanded clone.

TRBV19	TRBJ1-2	TRBD1	.	TGTGCCAGTAGTGCAGCGACCGGGACAGAGTATGGCTACACCTTC	CASSAATGTEYGYTF
TRBV7-9	TRBJ2-5	.	few	TGTGCCAGCAGCTTCAGGGAAGGAGAGACCCAGTACTTC	CASSFREGETQYF
TRBV20-1	TRBJ1-2	.	.	TGCAGTGTTCGGGGTGTTGGGGGCTACACCTTC	CSVRGVGGYTF
TRBV6-5	TRBJ1-2	.	.	TGTGCCAGCAGGCAGACAGGCACTGATGGCTACACCTTC	CASRQTGTDGYTF
TRBV28	TRBJ2-6	TRBD1	.	TGTGCCAGCAGTTTTTCCGGGACAGGCAACGTCCTGACTTTC	CASSFSGTGNVLTF
TRBV2	TRBJ2-6	.	.	TGTGCCAGCAGGGTCAGCTCTGGGGCCAACGTCCTGACTTTC	CASRVSSGANVLTF
TRBV11-3	TRBJ2-3	.	once	TGTGCCAGCAGCCTTACGACTAGCACAGATACGCAGTATTTT	CASSLTTSTDTQYF
TRBV5-4	TRBJ2-2	.	.	TGTGCCAGCAGGGGACAGAACACCGGGGAGCTGTTTTTT	CASRGQNTGELFF
TRBV6-5	TRBJ1-1	TRBD1	.	TGTGCCAGTGACAGGGGATTTGAAGCTTTCTTT	CASDRGFEAFF
TRBV14	TRBJ1-3	.	.	TGTGCCAGCAGGTCCCTCGACAGCCACTCTGGAAACACCATATATTTT	CASRSLDSHSGNTIYF
TRBV5-1	TRBJ2-5	.	.	TGCGCCAGCAGCTTGGCCGGGTCCGGAGAGACCCAGTACTTC	CASSLAGSGETQYF
TRBV7-8	TRBJ1-3	.	.	TGTGCCAGCAGCCCGCAGGCAAACCCGAACTCTGGAAACACCATATATTTT	CASSPQANPNSGNTIYF
TRBV11-3	TRBJ2-1	TRBD1	once	TGTGCCAGCAGCTTAGATGGGACAGGGGAGCAGTTCTTC	CASSLDGTGEQFF
TRBV6-5	TRBJ2-7	TRBD1	.	TGTGCCAGCAGTCGACAGGGGTACGAGCAGTACTTC	CASSRQGYEQYF
TRBV7-9	TRBJ2-5	TRBD1	.	TGTGCCAGCAGCCTCGGACAGGGGGCATCAGAGACCCAGTACTTC	CASSLGQGASETQYF
TRBV19	TRBJ2-5	.	.	TGTGCCACCTCCGACTGGCCCCCGGAGACCCAGTACTTC	CATSDWPPETQYF
TRBV21-1	TRBJ2-1	.	.	TGTGCCAGCAGCAAATACGGGCGGGCTAGCGGGAGGAAAAACCAGTTCTTC	CASSKYGRASGRKNQFF
TRBV5-1	TRBJ1-1	.	once	TGCGCCAGCAGCTTTATCTGGGGAGAGGGCACTGAAGCTTTCTTT	CASSFIWGEGTEAFF
TRBV2	TRBJ2-1	TRBD2	.	TGTGCCAGCAGTGCCGGGACTAGCGGGACCAATGAGCAGTTCTTC	CASSAGTSGTNEQFF
TRBV27	TRBJ1-5	.	.	TGTGCCAGCAGTTCGGGTCAAGACTATCAGCCCCAGCATTTT	CASSSGQDYQPQHF
TRBV5-4	TRBJ2-1	.	.	TGTGCCAGCAGCTTGCTAGCGTCCTACAATGAGCAGTTCTTC	CASSLLASYNEQFF
TRBV29-1	TRBJ2-7	.	.	TGCAGCGTTGTCGTCCCTAGCGCGTACGAGCAGTACTTC	CSVVVPSAYEQYF
TRBV19	TRBJ1-3	.	once	TGTGCCAGCAGAGACAGGAAGAAACCTGGAAACACCATATATTTT	CASRDRKKPGNTIYF
TRBV28	TRBJ2-7	TRBD2	.	TGTGCCAGCAGTCTCGGGACTAGCTGGGAGAGATACGAGCAGTACTTC	CASSLGTSWERYEQYF
TRBV5-1	TRBJ2-1	TRBD2	.	TGCGCCAGCAGCTTGGGGGGGACTAGCGGGGCCCGCTCCTACAATGAGCAGTTCTTC	CASSLGGTSGARSYNEQFF
TRBV21-1	TRBJ2-1	.	.	TGTGCCAGCAGCAAAGAACAGGGTCACTACAATGAGCAGTTCTTC	CASSKEQGHYNEQFF
TRBV5-1	TRBJ2-2	TRBD1	once	TGCGCCAGCAGCTTCACCACAGGGGCGAACACCGGGGAGCTGTTTTTT	CASSFTTGANTGELFF
TRBV18	TRBJ2-6	.	.	TGTGCCAGCTCACCAGAGGGGGTTGGCCCCGGGGCCAACGTCCTGACTTTC	CASSPEGVGPGANVLTF
TRBV15	TRBJ1-1	.	.	TGTGCCACCAGCAGAGACGGGGACACTGAAGCTTTCTTT	CATSRDGDTEAFF
TRBV7-9	TRBJ1-5	.	.	TGTGCCAGCAGCTTGGGCCCCCCACGGCCCCAGCATTTT	CASSLGPPRPQHF
TRBV28	TRBJ1-1	TRBD1	.	TGTGCCAGCAGTTTCGGGGACAGGGATTCTGCTGAAGCTTTCTTT	CASSFGDRDSAEAFF
TRBV5-4	TRBJ2-2	TRBD2	.	TGTGCCAGCAGCTTTCCGCGGCAGCGGGGCCCCGGGGAGCTGTTTTTT	CASSFPRQRGPGELFF
TRBV5-4	TRBJ2-3	.	.	TGTGCCAGCAGCAGTACCGGGTCTCCCTACACAGATACGCAGTATTTT	CASSSTGSPYTDTQYF
TRBV11-2	TRBJ2-1	TRBD2	.	TGTGCCAGCAGCTTAGTGTGGAGCGGGAGAGGGGGTGAGCAGTTCTTC	CASSLVWSGRGGEQFF
TRBV13	TRBJ2-1	TRBD1	.	TGTGCCAGCAGCCGCCGGGACAGCCTCTACAATGAGCAGTTCTTC	CASSRRDSLYNEQFF
TRBV5-5	TRBJ2-1	.	.	TGTGCCAGCAGCTTGCCCTCAGGGGATGAGCAGTTCTTC	CASSLPSGDEQFF
TRBV27	TRBJ1-1	TRBD1	.	TGTGCCAGCAGTCAGGGGGGCTGGACTGAAGCTTTCTTT	CASSQGGWTEAFF
TRBV6-5	TRBJ1-2	.	.	TGTGCCAGCAGAGATACAGGGCTAAACTATGGCTACACCTTC	CASRDTGLNYGYTF
TRBV9	TRBJ1-4	TRBD1	.	TGTGCCAGCAGCTTTGGACCCCAGACAGGGGGTGAAAAACTGTTTTTT	CASSFGPQTGGEKLFF
TRBV10-2	TRBJ1-2	.	few	TGCGCCAGCAGTGAGGGGAACAAGAAGGCGAGGGCCTCTAACTATGGCTACACCTTC	CASSEGNKKARASNYGYTF
TRBV29-1	TRBJ1-1	.	.	TGCAGCCCATACAGGGCCAACACTGAAGCTTTCTTT	CSPYRANTEAFF
TRBV6-1	TRBJ2-7	.	.	TGTGCCAGCAGTGAAGTAGGGGCATCCTACGAGCAGTACTTC	CASSEVGASYEQYF
TRBV5-1	TRBJ1-1	.	.	TGCGCCAGCAGCTTGGAGGTAGGAAGGAGGTACGCTTTCTTT	CASSLEVGRRYAFF
TRBV5-1	TRBJ1-2	.	.	TGCGCCAGCACCCCTGACAGCAACTATGGCTACACCTTC	CASTPDSNYGYTF
TRBV6-6	TRBJ1-4	TRBD1	.	TGTGCCAGCAGTCCCTACGGACAGGGGGGTAATGAAAAACTGTTTTTT	CASSPYGQGGNEKLFF
TRBV11-2	TRBJ1-2	.	once	TGTGCCAGCAGCTTAGATCGTGCTAACTATGGCTACACCTTC	CASSLDRANYGYTF
TRBV5-5	TRBJ1-6	TRBD1	.	TGTGCCAGCAGCCTCGACAGGGTTGGTTCACCCCTCCACTTT	CASSLDRVGSPLHF
TRBV7-9	TRBJ2-1	TRBD2	.	TGTGCCAGCAGCGCCGGACTAGCGGCATTCAATGAGCAGTTCTTC	CASSAGLAAFNEQFF
TRBV18	TRBJ2-6	.	.	TGTGCCAGCTCACCATCGGCAGGTCCGCCCGTTCTGACTTTC	CASSPSAGPPVLTF
TRBV12-5	TRBJ2-7	.	.	TGTGCTAGTGGTTCAAGACAGGACCCGCTCGAGCAGTACTTC	CASGSRQDPLEQYF
TRBV7-2	TRBJ2-7	TRBD1	.	TGTGCCAGCAGCTCTAGGACAGGGGAGGGGCTCTACGAGCAGTACTTC	CASSSRTGEGLYEQYF
TRBV29-1	TRBJ2-3	.	.	TGCAGCGTTGAATCCGGCGGGGCAGATACGCAGTATTTT	CSVESGGADTQYF
TRBV14	TRBJ2-5	TRBD1	.	TGTGCCAGCAGCCAACCGACAGGGGGAAGTAGTACCCAGTACTTC	CASSQPTGGSSTQYF
TRBV5-1	TRBJ2-3	TRBD2	.	TGCGCCAGCAGCTTGGACACTAGCGGGAGGGGAACAGATACGCAGTATTTT	CASSLDTSGRGTDTQYF
TRBV6-5	TRBJ2-3	TRBD2	once	TGTGCCAGCAGGGCGGGAGGGGGTACAGATACGCAGTATTTT	CASRAGGGTDTQYF
TRBV9	TRBJ2-3	.	.	TGTGCCAGCAGCGTAAAGAGGGGAGGTGAGCCAGATACGCAGTATTTT	CASSVKRGGEPDTQYF
TRBV28	TRBJ2-3	.	.	TGTGCCAGCAGTTTTCAGGCTAGCGTGGGCACAGATACGCAGTATTTT	CASSFQASVGTDTQYF